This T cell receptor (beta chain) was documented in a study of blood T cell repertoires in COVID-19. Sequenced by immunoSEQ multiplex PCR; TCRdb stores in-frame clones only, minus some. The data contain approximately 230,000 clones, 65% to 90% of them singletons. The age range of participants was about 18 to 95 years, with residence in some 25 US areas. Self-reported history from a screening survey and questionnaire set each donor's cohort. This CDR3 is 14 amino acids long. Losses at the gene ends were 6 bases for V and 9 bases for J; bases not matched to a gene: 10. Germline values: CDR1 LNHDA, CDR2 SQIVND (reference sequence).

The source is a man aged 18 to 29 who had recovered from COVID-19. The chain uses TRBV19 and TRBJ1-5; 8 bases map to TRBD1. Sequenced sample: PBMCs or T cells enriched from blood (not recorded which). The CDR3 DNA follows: TGTGCCAGTAGATCAACAGGGGGGGGAGGGCCCCAGCATTTT. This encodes CASRSTGGGGPQHF.